This T cell receptor beta chain comes out of a study of cytotoxic CD8 clonotypes in ibrutinib-treated CLL. Overall study: Across the patients, approximately 10 were relapsed/refractory, 15 treatment-naive and about 17 IGHV unmutated.

Study-level points and caveats: Sustained-remission and progressing patients had different sampling times.

Assay used: immunoSEQ multiplex PCR; TCRdb lists only in-frame clones, some missing. The top ten clones hold approximately 7% of a sample with more than 300,000 clones, around four fifths of them seen once. Comment on this clone: Its antigen is unknown.

Trimming removed 2 bases from V and 2 bases from J; junction bases left unmatched: 4. The CDR3 has 15 residues. The germline CDR1 and CDR2 sequences are MNHEY and SMNVEV (reference sequence). The chain couples TRBV27 to TRBJ2-7; TRBD1 matches 9 bases. This specimen was PBMCs, taken before ibrutinib treatment. This TCR was sampled from a human donor with chronic lymphocytic leukemia. The CDR3 loop is CASSLAGQGAYEQYF. CDR3 bases: TGTGCCAGCAGTTTAGCGGGACAGGGAGCCTACGAGCAGTACTTC.